The 28 T cell receptor beta chains reported below all come from one sample, sequenced in a study of Graves' ophthalmopathy and Graves' hyperthyroidism. RNA transcripts served as template for amplifying TCR beta CDR3 sequences. First-round RT-PCR with HTBI primers preceded a second-round multiplex PCR. TCRdb re-called the multiplex PCR reads with MiXCR, one entry per CDR3 protein. The table includes 340,000 or so distinct CDR3 sequences, roughly a sixth detected once. Sequences were obtained from peripheral blood. The source of these receptors is an adult man with Graves' ophthalmopathy.

The V and J genes are TRBV6-5 and TRBJ2-7; D not certain. The CDR3 length is 12 residues. CDR1 MNHEY and CDR2 SVGAGI come from the germline V gene. The germline V and J ends were trimmed by 4 bases and 4 bases, with 8 bases remaining between them. The CDR3 loop reads CASSWVRYEQYF. The CDR3 DNA is TGTGCCAGCAGTTGGGTTCGGTACGAGCAGTACTTC.

Many counts were recorded for this clonotype. This sequence joins TRBV28 and TRBJ1-5; D uncertain. The CDR3 runs to 11 residues. The germline gives CDR1 MDHEN, CDR2 SYDVKM. V dropped 6 bases and J dropped 9 bases, with 9 bases sitting between them. CDR3 nucleotides: TGTGCCAGCAGCACCGGTGTGCCCCAGCATTTT. The encoded protein is CASSTGVPQHF.

A remark on this clonotype: This clone may be a read error of a much larger clone one base away. The chain carries TRBV4-2 and TRBJ1-1; D is unresolved. Germline V lookup: CDR1 LGHNA, CDR2 YNFKEQ. The CDR3 runs 13 residues. The CDR3 protein is CASSKTWNTEAYF. The CDR3 DNA reads TGTGCCAGCAGCAAGACCTGGAACACTGAAGCTTACTTT.

This clonotype has at least ten counts. This chain joins TRBV20-1 and TRBJ2-7; TRBD2 matches at 8 bases. Losses at the gene ends were 1 base for V and 3 bases for J; bases not matched to a gene: 14. The length of the CDR3 is 17 residues. Germline assignment: CDR1 DFQATT and CDR2 SNEGSKA (reference sequence). The CDR3 reads CSARASLAGGSNYEQYF. The CDR3 nucleotides read TGCAGTGCTAGAGCAAGCCTCGCGGGGGGTTCCAACTACGAGCAGTACTTC.

On this clonotype itself: A much larger clone lies one base from this, so it may be a read error. In nucleotides, the CDR3 is TGTGTCAGCAGCCGAGAACCCCACCGGGATCTCCTTTTT. It translates to CVSSREPHRDLLF. The chain carries TRBV3-1 and TRBJ2-2; maybe TRBD2 (5 bases). Per germline, CDR1 LGHDT and CDR2 YNNKEL (reference sequence). The CDR3 totals 13 residues.

The V gene is TRBV12-3 or TRBV12-4, the J gene TRBJ1-2; 9 bases are a match to TRBD1. V was clipped by 9 bases and J by 4 bases; unmatched bases: 3. This CDR3 comprises 12 residues. The CDR3 DNA reads TGTGCCAGTGGGGGACAGGGCTATGGCTACACCTTC. Its translation: CASGGQGYGYTF.

The table lists this clonotype with many counts. The J gene is TRBJ1-1, the V gene TRBV2, with TRBD1 matching 11 bases. This CDR3 contains 13 residues. J gave up 10 bases and V 11 bases, and 12 bases lay outside the gene matches. Germline loops: CDR1 SNHLY, CDR2 FYNNEI. In nucleotides, the CDR3 is TGTGCCGGATCTAGGACAGGGGGCAGGGGAGCTTTCTTT. It specifies CAGSRTGGRGAFF. The whole variable domain, remainder taken from reference TRBV2 and TRBJ1-1, is EPEVTQTPSHQVTQMGQEVILRCVPISNHLYFYWYRQILGQKVEFLVSFYNNEISEKSEIFDDQFSVERPDGSNFTLKIRSTKLEDSAMYFCAGSRTGGRGAFFGQGTRLTVV.

This clonotype was seen ten or more times. The gene calls are TRBV9 and TRBJ2-5, with 10 nucleotides matching TRBD2. The germline V gene encodes CDR1 SGDLS and CDR2 YYNGEE. The CDR3 contains 16 residues. The ends lost 0 bases at V and 1 base at J; junction bases unmatched: 3. CDR3 nucleotides: TGTGCCAGCAGCGTAGGAGCGGGGGGGCCCCAAGAGACCCAGTACTTC. Protein: CASSVGAGGPQETQYF.

This clonotype was counted at least ten times. The rearrangement joins TRBV19 to TRBJ2-7; D uncertain. Trimming removed 3 bases from V and 7 bases from J, with 13 bases in between. The CDR3 sequence is 13 residues long. Germline V gene lookup returns CDR1 LNHDA and CDR2 SQIVND (reference sequence). The CDR3 DNA sequence: TGTGCCAGTAGTATCCTGGACCGGACGGAGCAGTACTTC. Its translation is CASSILDRTEQYF.

This clonotype has a count of ten or more. J is TRBJ1-5 and V is TRBV2; D unresolved. Trimming left V 6 bases short and J 5 bases short, with 23 bases between. Germline values: CDR1 SNHLY, CDR2 FYNNEI. The CDR3 length is 17 residues. The CDR3 nucleotides are TGTGCCAGCAGCGGAAGGTTTGAGGGCGCGATCTATCAGCCCCAGCATTTT. Its translation: CASSGRFEGAIYQPQHF.

In its sample, this clonotype was seen many times. The chain is built from TRBV4-2 and TRBJ1-3, with 7 nucleotides matching TRBD1. Germline CDR1 reads LGHNA; CDR2 reads YNFKEQ. The CDR3 sequence is 13 residues long. J was trimmed by 3 bases and V by 4 bases; bases with no gene match: 0. In DNA, the CDR3 is TGTGCCAGCAGCCGACAGGGTGGAAACACCATATATTTT. This encodes CASSRQGGNTIYF.

This clonotype was found many times. The J gene is TRBJ1-1, the V gene TRBV7-6; 9 bases agree with TRBD1. The CDR3 totals 16 residues. CDR1 SGHVS and CDR2 FNYEAQ come from the germline V gene. V lost 1 base and J lost 1; bases outside the gene matches: 4. The CDR3 loop is CASSLGTGVGNTEAFF. The CDR3 DNA follows: TGTGCCAGCAGCTTAGGGACAGGGGTTGGGAACACTGAAGCTTTCTTT.

This clonotype was picked up many times. The V call is TRBV29-1, the J call TRBJ1-6, with D possibly matching TRBD1 (6 bases). Deletions cut 4 bases from V and 7 bases from J, with 11 bases between. Germline CDR1 is SQVTM and CDR2 is ANQGSEA. This CDR3 is built from 13 residues. In DNA, the CDR3 is TGCAGCGTTGGCACAGGGAGAAATTCACCCCTCCACTTT. Translating it yields CSVGTGRNSPLHF.

This clonotype was observed at least ten times. CDR3 nucleotide sequence: TGTGCCAGCAGCTTAGACGGGCCAGACACTGAAGCTTTCTTT. This codes for CASSLDGPDTEAFF. The V and J genes are TRBV11-3 and TRBJ1-1, with D hard to call. Per germline, CDR1 SGHNT and CDR2 YENEEA. With 0 bases removed from V and 3 bases from J, the gap between germline ends came to 8 bases. This CDR3 is built from 14 residues.

This clonotype was counted only a few times. This chain uses TRBV6-2 or TRBV6-3 with TRBJ2-7; D unclear. The CDR3 sequence is 13 residues long. The germline V gene has CDR1 MNHEY and CDR2 SVGEGT. V was pared by 2 bases and J by 4 bases, with 9 bases between. CDR3 loop: CASSYDQMYEQYF. CDR3 nucleotide sequence: TGTGCCAGCAGTTACGACCAGATGTACGAGCAGTACTTC.

This clonotype was counted at least ten times. The chain recombines TRBV7-9 with TRBJ1-6; TRBD1 agrees at 9 bases. Unmatched junction bases numbered 11, after V lost 4 bases and J lost 7 bases. CDR3 size: 17 residues. Germline CDR1 SEHNR, CDR2 FQNEAQ (reference sequence). The CDR3 bases are TGTGCCAGCAGCTCCGTGGTAACGGGACAGGGAAATTCACCCCTCCACTTT. It is translated as CASSSVVTGQGNSPLHF.

This clonotype came up many times. The chain uses TRBV20-1 and TRBJ2-7; TRBD2 agrees at 8 bases. The CDR3 runs 15 residues. Germline V gives CDR1 DFQATT, CDR2 SNEGSKA (reference sequence). The V segment lost 5 bases and the J segment 2 bases; nucleotides outside the gene matches: 11. The CDR3 coding sequence is TGCAGTGCTTGGCCTCAGACGGGAGGGACCTACGAGCAGTACTTC. Its protein is CSAWPQTGGTYEQYF.

In this sample, this clonotype turned up many times. The chain has TRBV6-2 or TRBV6-3 and TRBJ2-5; 9 nucleotides agree with TRBD2. Germline trimming cut 0 bases from V and 1 base from J; bases unmatched to any gene: 6. CDR3 length equals 17 residues. Per germline, CDR1 MNHEY and CDR2 SVGEGT. CDR3 loop: CASSYSLVAGAQETQYF. The CDR3 coding sequence is TGTGCCAGCAGTTACTCGTTGGTAGCGGGGGCCCAAGAGACCCAGTACTTC.

Remarks on this clonotype: Given a much more abundant clone one base away, this may be a read error. The chain couples TRBV4-2 to TRBJ1-1; D gene unclear. The CDR3 contains 15 residues. In germline, CDR1 is LGHNA, CDR2 YNFKEQ. The CDR3 sequence: CVSSQPNNENTEAFF. In nucleotides, the CDR3 is TGTGTCAGCAGCCAACCGAACAACGAGAACACTGAAGCTTTCTTT.

This clonotype appeared a few times. The V call is TRBV28, the J call TRBJ2-7; the D gene is possibly TRBD2 (6 bases). Trimming pared 4 bases from V and 0 bases from J, leaving 10 bases between. CDR1 and CDR2 (germline): MDHEN, SYDVKM. The CDR3 contains 14 residues. CDR3 region: CASSWGVPSYEQYF. The CDR3 coding sequence is TGTGCCAGCAGTTGGGGGGTACCCTCCTACGAGCAGTACTTC. Filled out from reference TRBV28 and TRBJ2-7, the complete variable domain reads DVKVTQSSRYLVKRTGEKVFLECVQDMDHENMFWYRQDPGLGLRLIYFSYDVKMKEKGDIPEGYSVSREKKERFSLILESASTNQTSMYLCASSWGVPSYEQYFGPGTRLTVT.

This clonotype was counted ten times or more. The V call is TRBV6-5, the J call TRBJ1-5, with D uncertain. This CDR3 comprises 14 residues. CDR1 and CDR2 (germline): MNHEY, SVGAGI. V lost 6 bases and J 3 bases, leaving 12 bases between the germline ends. In nucleotides, the CDR3 is TGTGCCAGCAGCCCCTGGGGAGCCAATCAGCCCCAGCATTTT. Its translation: CASSPWGANQPQHF.

The chain employs TRBV14 and TRBJ2-5, with TRBD1 as a possible D gene (8 bases). The CDR3 extends over 17 amino acids. CDR1 is SGHDN and CDR2 is FVKESK in the germline V gene. The V gene lost 0 bases and the J gene lost 4 bases, with 18 bases spanning the gap. CDR3 DNA: TGTGCCAGCAGCCAAGACCTCTACAGGGGGGGGAGAGAGACCCAGTACTTC. This codes for CASSQDLYRGGRETQYF.

This clonotype appeared many times. The rearrangement uses TRBV18 and TRBJ2-7; D gene unclear. V lost 2 bases and J 1 base, leaving 9 bases between the germline ends. CDR1 is KGHSH and CDR2 is LQKENI in the germline V gene. The length of the CDR3 is 14 residues. CDR3 protein: CASSPSSASYEQYF. In nucleotides, the CDR3 is TGTGCCAGCTCACCATCTTCGGCGTCCTACGAGCAGTACTTC.

This clonotype has ten or more counts. The V and J genes are TRBV28 and TRBJ1-2; 9 bases fit TRBD1. V was pared by 6 bases and J by 7 bases, with 12 bases of the junction left unmatched. This CDR3 has 15 residues. Germline V gene data show CDR1 as MDHEN and CDR2 as SYDVKM. The CDR3 loop reads CASRETGQGVGGYTF. CDR3 coding DNA: TGTGCCAGCAGGGAAACGGGACAGGGAGTGGGTGGCTACACCTTC.

At least ten counts were recorded for this clonotype. The chain couples TRBV3-1 to TRBJ1-2, with D unresolved. The germline gives CDR1 LGHDT, CDR2 YNNKEL (reference sequence). V lost 3 bases to trimming and J lost 9 bases, with 8 bases between them. CDR3 length equals 11 residues. DNA of the CDR3: TGTGCCAGCAGCCATGAGATCCGCTACACCTTC. Protein product: CASSHEIRYTF.

This clonotype was seen ten or more times. This chain connects TRBV7-6 to TRBJ2-5, with 11 bases fitting TRBD1. This CDR3 is built from 15 residues. Germline loops: CDR1 SGHVS, CDR2 FNYEAQ. V dropped 5 bases and J dropped 6; count of bases not matched to a gene: 8. CDR3 nucleotide sequence: TGTGCCAGCAGCCAAGGGACAGGGGGGCGTCAGACCCAGTACTTC. Protein sequence: CASSQGTGGRQTQYF.

Points on this clonotype: It is unclear where the CDR3 begins or ends on the DNA, so no DNA is shown, and the CDR3 is as TCRdb lists it. The gene calls are TRBV11-2 and TRBJ2-5; TRBD2 reflects the table's D call only, with no check against the DNA. Germline lookup yields CDR1 SGHAT and CDR2 FQNNGV. The CDR3 region is 19 residues in length, termini included. The CDR3 region is CASSFYICSASGRVETQYF.

This clonotype was detected many times. This sequence joins TRBV20-1 and TRBJ2-7; perhaps TRBD1 as D (6 bases). V lost 1 base and J lost 6, with 13 bases in between. Germline CDR1 DFQATT, CDR2 SNEGSKA (reference sequence). The CDR3 sequence is 13 residues long. CDR3 DNA sequence: TGCAGTGCTAGAGCCGTCCGAGGGGGCGAGCAGTACTTC. Its translation: CSARAVRGGEQYF.